Listed below are T cell receptor beta chains from one sample, sequenced in a study of Ad26.COV2.S vaccination and SARS-CoV-2 variants. Profiled with immunoSEQ multiplex PCR; TCRdb holds only in-frame clones, not every one. The sample comprises about 350,000 clones, approximately 85% of which are singletons, and around 3.3% rests with the top ten. The sequenced sample was peripheral blood, obtained in a trial of Ad26.COV2.S vaccine versus placebo. The receptors shown here come from a person aged 18-60 years who received the Ad26.COV2.S COVID-19 vaccine or a placebo. The conserved cysteine and the conserved F or W are not part of the CDR3 here.

TRBJ2-1,TRBV7-6,ASTTGGSYNEQF
TRBJ1-5,TRBV28,ASSFWQGSQPQH
TRBJ1-5,TRBV6-6,ASKPRTGENQPQH
TRBJ1-2,TRBV20-1,SASLGQGNYGYT
TRBJ1-4,TRBV4-3,ASSQDRAVNEKLF
TRBJ2-3,TRBV19,ASSIEAGRRTDTQY
TRBJ2-2,TRBV5-4,ASSHRLAGDTGELF
TRBJ2-7,TRBV9,ASSVEGSPYEQY
TRBJ2-2,TRBV4-3,ASSQGGGSHTGELF
TRBJ2-7,TRBV30,AWSVPQGDWYEQY
TRBJ2-3,TRBV7-9,ASSPPLSRPDTQY
TRBJ2-3,TRBV27,ASSSLAGFGTDTQY
TRBJ1-5,TRBV6-2/TRBV6-3,ASSSGQPNQPQH
TRBJ1-2,TRBV6-5,ASSARQERHGYT
TRBJ2-2,TRBV4-3,ASSPDSTNTGELF
TRBJ2-6,TRBV19,ASTPDRAGANVLT
TRBJ2-2,TRBV5-4,ASSLPRSPGELF
TRBJ2-5,TRBV7-2,ASSPWGRSQETQY
TRBJ1-2,TRBV7-9,ASSLIGVNYGYT
TRBJ2-7,TRBV12-3/TRBV12-4,ASSPLQGSEQY
TRBJ1-1,TRBV4-1,ASRDRRVLWTEAF
TRBJ1-1,TRBV7-2,ASSIDRANTEAF
TRBJ2-2,TRBV30,AWTENTGELF
TRBJ1-5,TRBV19,ASSTGRDQPQH
TRBJ1-2,TRBV28,ASSLPHNYGYT
TRBJ2-5,TRBV19,ASSTRQGTETQY
TRBJ2-3,TRBV9,ASSVAHTDTQY
TRBJ1-1,TRBV9,ASSDAGTLGRPITF
TRBJ2-1,TRBV6-5,ASAGASSYNEQF
TRBJ2-6,TRBV19,ASRRTGGIYGANVLT
TRBJ2-1,TRBV7-9,ASSLGIKRAF